This T cell receptor (beta chain) was documented in a study of T cells expressing NK-cell markers. Study-level findings and limits: Six or seven donors had dominant NKG2C+ clonotypes that comprised roughly 1.0-8% of their CD8+ T cells. In four donors, dominant clonotypes made up 28.3-60.1% of CD3+CD56-NKG2C+ cells.

TCRdb reworked the 5' RACE reads into one entry per CDR3 protein, no DNA. Its listing shows 130,000 to 150,000 distinct CDR3 sequences. The CDR3 is 15 residues long. Comments on this clonotype: The antigen is unknown.

The source of this sequence is a man younger than 35 in good health. The V gene is TRBV12-3 or TRBV12-4, the J gene TRBJ2-1; TCRdb names TRBD1, which stays unverified in the absence of DNA. What was sequenced was blood T cells: a sorted CD56 or NKG2C T cell subset, CD4+ or CD8+ T cells, or bulk PBMC T cells (not recorded which). CDR3 sequence: CASSFITGPNNEQFF.